The clone carrying this T cell receptor beta chain appeared a few times. The source of the sample is a study of T-cell memory formation after mild COVID-19. CDR3 length: 14 residues. Between the trimmed V and J ends, which lost 10 bases and 5 bases, there was a span of 19 bases. Germline V CDR1 and CDR2: SGHTA, FQGNSA. TCRdb analysed the 5' RACE reads with MiXCR anew, one entry per CDR3 protein. The data hold hundreds of thousands of distinct CDR3 sequences, with roughly an eighth observed a single time. The specimen sequenced was PBMCs or a T cell subset sorted from them (not recorded which). The receptor comes from a man aged 18 to 30 who had mild COVID-19 (a few samples of this study predate the infection). Cell type and time point are not known. The chain recombines TRBV7-2 with TRBJ2-3, with D perhaps being TRBD1 or TRBD2 (5 bases each). DNA of the CDR3: TGTGCCAACTCGCCCGGGGCAGGTCGAGATACGCAGTATTTT. It is translated as CANSPGAGRDTQYF.